Sequencing of this T cell receptor beta chain was carried out in a study of T-cell reconstitution after alpha-beta-depleted transplantation in children. Unique molecular identifiers were used to barcode this TCRbeta library. TCRdb reprocessed the PCR reads via MiXCR and lists one record per CDR3 protein. The sample holds 700,000 to 950,000 distinct CDR3 sequences, roughly 15% seen once. The germline V gene encodes CDR1 SNHLY and CDR2 FYNNEI. The CDR3 consists of 16 residues. V dropped 5 bases and J dropped 0; count of bases not matched to a gene: 6. The sequence came from a male patient younger than 18 who had a stem cell transplant for acute lymphoblastic leukemia, so the T cells may come from the graft donor. Sequencing used PBMCs, mostly from graft donor cells, obtained 360 days after TCRalphabeta/CD19-depleted stem cell transplant. This rearrangement joins TRBV2 to TRBJ2-1; TRBD2 agrees at 8 bases. CDR3 sequence: CASSQIAGSSYNEQFF. The CDR3 bases are TGTGCCAGCAGTCAAATAGCGGGGAGCTCCTACAATGAGCAGTTCTTC.